The present entry profiles one T cell receptor (beta chain) with its context. What it recognizes is unknown. Use of 60 Vbeta and 13 Jbeta primers characterized the PCR. Data came from immunoSEQ multiplex PCR; TCRdb stores just in-frame clones and leaves some out. The sample includes 140,000 or so clones, about 64% of them seen just once. These data are taken from a study of cytomegalovirus exposure and HLA in healthy donors. Study information: From HLA-typed donors, an early data release held roughly 80 million unique TCRs.

Study results and limitations: Productive status was seen about 90% or about 30% of the time for most TCR beta V segments in an earlier analysis.

The V and J ends lost 5 bases and 8 bases, in that order; junction bases with no gene match: 8. From germline, CDR1 is SGHTA and CDR2 FQGTGA. This CDR3 region has 16 residues. V and J are TRBV7-3 and TRBJ2-1; 14 bases are shared with TRBD2. The TCR was taken from a man between 60 and 75 years old in good health and CMV-seronegative. Material for sequencing was PBMCs. CDR3 in DNA: TGTGCCAGCAGCGCCTACGGGACTAGCGGGAGCGATGAGCAGTTCTTC. This gives the protein CASSAYGTSGSDEQFF.